This T cell receptor (beta chain) derives from a study of cytomegalovirus exposure and HLA in healthy donors. Study observations and caveats: Cytomegalovirus-associated TCR beta chains were listed, numbering 150 to 200. Across all donors, roughly uniform sequencing depth was an assumption of the presence/absence analyses. It was shown in a later analysis that HLA-associated TCR beta chains were more clonally expanded than other, equally common chains. Follow-up analysis later connected one missense variant in DCLRE1C with trimming of TCR beta V- and J-genes.

This clone was picked up one time. The antigen remains undetermined. The length of the CDR3 is 15 residues. The PCR had 60 Vbeta and 13 Jbeta primers. Here immunoSEQ multiplex PCR was the method, and the copy in TCRdb shows in-frame clones only, minus some. The table shows roughly 190,000 clones, with under 9.5% occurring only once. Sequencing used PBMCs. This sequence originates from a woman in her 30s in good health and CMV-seropositive. This chain joins TRBV21-1 and TRBJ2-7; whether TRBD1, the table's D call, matches the DNA was not checked. TRBV21-1 is tagged as a pseudogene. As DNA, the CDR3 is TGTGCCAGCAGCCTCAGGGGCCCCAGCTCCTACGAGCAGTACTTC. This encodes CASSLRGPSSYEQYF.